These 30 T cell receptor beta chains came from one sample sequenced in a study of molecular identifiers for immune sequencing clone quantification. Using its own MiXCR run on the PCR reads, TCRdb lists one record per CDR3 protein. The table has about 320,000 distinct CDR3 sequences, roughly 23% seen once. Sequenced material: naive CD8+ T cells from blood, with Jurkat cell RNA spiked in. Subset given: FACS-sorted CD8+CD4-CCR7+CD45RA+ naive T cells. Source of these receptors: a human donor in good health. Some libraries in this study had Jurkat cell RNA spiked in.

This chain links TRBV6-2 or TRBV6-3 with TRBJ1-1, with D possibly TRBD1 on 6 matching bases. The CDR3 is made up of 15 amino acids. The ends were cut back, 4 bases at V and 2 bases at J, with 14 bases in the middle. CDR1 and CDR2 from the germline V gene are MNHEY and SVGEGT. The CDR3 coding sequence is TGTGCCAGCAGTTCTGAGTGGACAGCCAACACTGAAGCTTTCTTT. Translated: CASSSEWTANTEAFF.

This clonotype was counted at least ten times. This chain joins TRBV25-1 and TRBJ2-5, with a weak D call TRBD1 (5 bases). Trimming removed 0 bases at V and 1 base at J, with 12 bases between. CDR1 and CDR2 from the germline V gene are MGHDK and SYGVNS. The length of the CDR3 is 16 residues. CDR3 loop: CASSEYGQGPQETQYF. CDR3 DNA: TGTGCCAGCAGTGAATATGGTCAGGGCCCCCAAGAGACCCAGTACTTC.

This clonotype was recorded at least ten times. The rearrangement links TRBV2 to TRBJ1-2; a weak D match, TRBD1 (6 bases). Trimming pared 0 bases from V and 4 bases from J, leaving 27 bases between. Germline loops: CDR1 SNHLY, CDR2 FYNNEI. This CDR3 spans 20 amino acids. This CDR3 is CASSEALGGAGKPPGYGYTF. The CDR3 DNA reads as TGTGCCAGCAGTGAAGCGCTGGGGGGGGCTGGCAAGCCGCCTGGCTATGGCTACACCTTC. The full variable domain, rest sourced from reference TRBV2 and TRBJ1-2, is EPEVTQTPSHQVTQMGQEVILRCVPISNHLYFYWYRQILGQKVEFLVSFYNNEISEKSEIFDDQFSVERPDGSNFTLKIRSTKLEDSAMYFCASSEALGGAGKPPGYGYTFGSGTRLTVV.

This clonotype was picked up a small number of times. The rearrangement joins TRBV7-6 to TRBJ2-2; 8 nucleotides line up with TRBD1. The V gene end was trimmed by 5 bases and the J gene end by 1 base; junction bases not matched to a gene: 3. The germline V gene has CDR1 SGHVS and CDR2 FNYEAQ. CDR3 length: 15 amino acids. CDR3 in DNA: TGTGCCAGCAGCCGGACAGGGTGGAACACCGGGGAGCTGTTTTTT. Encoded protein: CASSRTGWNTGELFF.

This clonotype was found many times. The chain carries TRBV9 and TRBJ2-2; D remains unclear. Germline loops: CDR1 SGDLS, CDR2 YYNGEE. Trimming took off 0 bases at V and 0 bases at J, with 9 bases between the two ends. The CDR3 extends over 16 amino acids. DNA for the CDR3: TGTGCCAGCAGCGTAGAGGGATTTTCGAACACCGGGGAGCTGTTTTTT. The encoded protein is CASSVEGFSNTGELFF.

This clonotype occurred many times. This chain joins TRBV4-3 and TRBJ1-5; 9 nucleotides line up with TRBD1. J gave up 4 bases and V 0 bases, and 7 bases lay outside the gene matches. The CDR3 has 17 residues. Germline CDR1 is LGHNA and CDR2 is YSLEER. Here the CDR3 reads CASSQDRTGALNQPQHF. The CDR3, as DNA: TGCGCCAGCAGCCAAGATAGGACAGGGGCTCTAAATCAGCCCCAGCATTTT.

This clonotype was recorded many times. This chain links TRBV19 with TRBJ2-5; D not certain. Germline V lookup: CDR1 LNHDA, CDR2 SQIVND (reference sequence). CDR3 length: 11 residues. The ends were cut back, 3 bases at V and 14 bases at J, with 13 bases in the middle. The DNA for the CDR3 is TGTGCCAGTAGTATCGGGCTCCTAGTTTACTTC. Its protein is CASSIGLLVYF.

In this sample, this clonotype turned up once. This could be a read error, since a much larger clone is one nucleotide away. The rearrangement uses TRBV29-1 and TRBJ2-6; possibly TRBD1 for D (5 bases). Trimming took off 4 bases at V and 0 bases at J, with 22 bases between the two ends. The CDR3 totals 19 residues. The germline V gene has CDR1 SQVTM and CDR2 ANQGSEA. CDR3 amino acids: CSVGDPGAAKISGANVLTF. Written as DNA, the CDR3 is TGCAGCGTTGGAGATCCTGGGGCAGCCAAGATCTCTGGGGCCAACGTCCTGACTTTC. The whole variable domain, remainder taken from reference TRBV29-1 and TRBJ2-6, is SAVISQKPSRDICQRGTSLTIQCQVDSQVTMMFWYRQQPGQSLTLIATANQGSEATYESGFVIDKFPISRPNLTFSTLTVSNMSPEDSSIYLCSVGDPGAAKISGANVLTFGAGSRLTVL.

This clonotype was observed many times. V is TRBV14 and J is TRBJ2-7; the match to TRBD2 covers 7 bases. This CDR3 has 14 amino acids. Trimming took 1 base from V and 4 from J; bases not matched to a gene: 4. Looked up from germline, CDR1 is SGHDN and CDR2 is FVKESK. The chain's CDR3 is CASSQGGLVYEQYF. CDR3 bases: TGTGCCAGCAGCCAAGGCGGACTAGTTTACGAGCAGTACTTC.

This clonotype occurred many times. The V and J genes are TRBV30 and TRBJ2-7; D remains ambiguous. The CDR3 spans 13 residues. CDR1 is GTSNPN, CDR2 SVGIG, per germline (reference sequence). The V and J ends lost 3 bases and 1 base respectively, with 10 bases between them. The DNA of the CDR3 is TGTGCCTGGAGACCGAAACAGTCCTACGAGCAGTACTTC. This sequence encodes CAWRPKQSYEQYF.

This clonotype showed up just a few times. The chain employs TRBV14 and TRBJ2-4, with a possible D match to TRBD2 (5 bases). The CDR3 has 12 residues. The V and J ends lost 2 bases and 12 bases respectively, with 11 bases between them. Germline V gene sequence: CDR1 SGHDN, CDR2 FVKESK. DNA for the CDR3: TGTGCCAGCAGCCAATCTAGCTATTCTCAGTACTTC. Protein product: CASSQSSYSQYF.

V is TRBV7-9 and J is TRBJ1-4; D is unresolved. The CDR3 totals 15 residues. The V end was cut by 5 bases, the J end by 5 bases, with 15 bases between. Germline V gene lookup returns CDR1 SEHNR and CDR2 FQNEAQ (reference sequence). CDR3 residues: CASSLPGVNNEKLFF. In nucleotides, the CDR3 is TGTGCCAGCAGCCTCCCCGGGGTGAACAATGAAAAACTGTTTTTT. The entire variable domain, with the rest obtained from reference TRBV7-9 and TRBJ1-4, is as follows: DTGVSQNPRHKITKRGQNVTFRCDPISEHNRLYWYRQTLGQGPEFLTYFQNEAQLEKSRLLSDRFSAERPKGSFSTLEIQRTEQGDSAMYLCASSLPGVNNEKLFFGSGTQLSVL.

A remark on this clonotype: Given a much more abundant clone one base away, this may be a read error. CDR3 sequence reads: CAGSDSLTDTQYF. The DNA of the CDR3 is TGTGCCGGCAGCGACAGTCTCACAGATACGCAGTATTTT. The gene calls are TRBV7-9 and TRBJ2-3; the D gene is possibly TRBD1 (5 bases). This CDR3 is built from 13 residues. Germline V lookup: CDR1 SEHNR, CDR2 FQNEAQ (reference sequence).

Note on this clonotype: The junction differs from germline at one of its ends, possibly a read error. The chain combines TRBV12-3 or TRBV12-4 with TRBJ2-1; no definite D call. This CDR3 has 13 amino acids. CDR3 residues: CASRRSSYNGQFF. The CDR3 DNA reads TGTGCCAGCCGTCGCAGCTCCTACAATGGGCAGTTCTTC.

There are a few counts of this clonotype. The gene calls are TRBV7-9 and TRBJ2-5; no firm D call. The ends were cut back, 2 bases at V and 5 bases at J, with 15 bases in the middle. The CDR3 runs 15 residues. CDR1 is SEHNR, CDR2 FQNEAQ, per germline (reference sequence). The CDR3 reads CASSLRSRYSETQYF. Written as DNA, the CDR3 is TGTGCCAGCAGCTTACGAAGTCGGTATTCCGAGACCCAGTACTTC.

The table lists this clonotype with many counts. The chain employs TRBV27 and TRBJ2-7; possibly TRBD2 for D (6 bases). The V end was cut by 3 bases, the J end by 6 bases, with 18 bases between. Per germline, CDR1 MNHEY and CDR2 SMNVEV (reference sequence). This CDR3 region has 15 residues. The CDR3 bases are TGTGCCAGCAGTTTTTTCGCAGGGACGGGAGTCGAGCAGTACTTC. Translated: CASSFFAGTGVEQYF.

Notes on this clonotype: This CDR3 is missing its conserved last phenylalanine or tryptophan, likely due to a read error. The chain couples TRBV28 to TRBJ1-1; no clear D. The V end lost 1 base, the J end lost 2 bases, and 5 bases lay between the germline ends. The CDR3 length is 13 residues. The germline gives CDR1 MDHEN, CDR2 SYDVKM. The CDR3 sequence: CASSLYINTEAFL. DNA for the CDR3: TGTGCCAGCAGTTTATACATAAACACTGAAGCTTTCCTG.

About this clonotype itself: Being one base from a much bigger clone, this may be a read error. V is TRBV9 and J is TRBJ1-1; TRBD1 agrees at 7 bases. This CDR3 has 16 residues. The V gene's germline CDR1 is SGDLS and CDR2 YYNGEE. As DNA, the CDR3 is TGTGCCAGCAGCCCCCGCCCCGGGACAGCGAACACTGAAGCTTCCTTT. The encoded protein is CASSPRPGTANTEASF. Drawing the rest from reference TRBV9 and TRBJ1-1, the complete variable domain is DSGVTQTPKHLITATGQRVTLRCSPRSGDLSVYWYQQSLDQGLQFLIQYYNGEERAKGNILERFSAQQFPDLHSELNLSSLELGDSALYFCASSPRPGTANTEASFGQGTRLTVV.

This clonotype appeared many times. V and J are TRBV28 and TRBJ2-7; TRBD1 matches 7 bases. The CDR3 covers 16 residues. V trimming: 4 bases; J trimming: 2 bases; junction bases outside the gene matches: 11. In germline, CDR1 is MDHEN, CDR2 SYDVKM. CDR3 in amino acids: CASSSSHRDRAYEQYF. CDR3 nucleotides: TGTGCCAGCAGTTCCTCTCACCGGGACAGAGCCTACGAGCAGTACTTC.

As concerns this clonotype: This may stem from a read error, because a much larger clone lies one nucleotide away. The gene calls are TRBV6-5 and TRBJ1-2; a possible D gene is TRBD1 (6 bases). The CDR3 is 13 amino acids. Germline V gives CDR1 MNHEY, CDR2 SVGAGI. The CDR3 DNA sequence: TGTCCCAGCAGCACGGGGGCGAACTATGGCTACACCTTC. This translates into CPSSTGANYGYTF.

Regarding this clonotype: In this CDR3 the conserved last residue, phenylalanine or tryptophan, is missing, so a read error is likely. The chain has TRBV28 and TRBJ2-1; weak D call: TRBD2 (5 bases). Trimming stripped 6 bases from V and 7 bases from J, with 7 bases between. CDR1 is MDHEN, CDR2 SYDVKM, per germline. This CDR3 has 11 residues. CDR3 amino acids: CASSPGNEQFS. CDR3 in DNA: TGTGCCAGCAGCCCGGGGAATGAGCAGTTCTCC.

This clonotype has ten or more counts. CDR3 sequence reads: CASSQLNTEAFF. The DNA for the CDR3 is TGCGCCAGCAGCCAGCTAAACACTGAAGCTTTCTTT. The chain joins TRBV4-1 to TRBJ1-1, with unresolved D. Trimming left V 3 bases short and J 2 bases short, with 4 bases between. The germline V gene encodes CDR1 MGHRA and CDR2 YSYEKL. This CDR3 contains 12 residues.

Note on this clonotype: Without the conserved terminal phenylalanine or tryptophan, this CDR3 likely stems from a read error. This chain uses TRBV5-4 with TRBJ2-6; D uncertain. Germline V lookup: CDR1 SGHNT, CDR2 YYREEE (reference sequence). This CDR3 spans 16 amino acids. Trimming pared 7 bases from V and 0 bases from J, leaving 14 bases between. CDR3 DNA sequence: TGTGCCAGCCGACCTGACCCCAGCTCTGGGGCCAACGTCCTGACTCTC. Translated, it gives CASRPDPSSGANVLTL.

The rearrangement links TRBV12-5 to TRBJ2-1; D possibly corresponds to TRBD2 (5 bases). Germline CDR1 and CDR2: LGHNT and FRNRAP. The V end lost 3 bases, the J end lost 2 bases, and 17 bases lay between the germline ends. The CDR3 length is 17 residues. CDR3: CASGFDFAGGPYNEQFF. DNA for the CDR3: TGTGCTAGTGGTTTCGACTTCGCGGGCGGCCCCTACAATGAGCAGTTCTTC. The complete variable domain, with remaining parts taken from reference TRBV12-5 and TRBJ2-1, reads DARVTQTPRHKVTEMGQEVTMRCQPILGHNTVFWYRQTMMQGLELLAYFRNRAPLDDSGMPKDRFSAEMPDATLATLKIQPSEPRDSAVYFCASGFDFAGGPYNEQFFGPGTRLTVL.

To note about this clonotype: It may be a read error: a sequence one base away is much more abundant. V gene TRBV14 combines with J gene TRBJ1-1; maybe TRBD1 (5 bases). The length of the CDR3 is 15 residues. Germline CDR1 reads SGHDN; CDR2 reads FVKESK. V was trimmed by 5 bases and J by 0 bases, leaving 13 bases between them. This CDR3 reads CASSSRVNVNTEAFF. The CDR3 bases are TGTGCCAGCAGCTCCAGGGTTAACGTGAACACTGAAGCTTTCTTT.

This clonotype was counted at least ten times. V is TRBV4-3 and J is TRBJ1-1; no clear D. The CDR3 length is 13 residues. V gave up 0 bases and J gave up 6 bases, with 8 bases separating them. Per the germline V gene, CDR1 is LGHNA and CDR2 is YSLEER. The CDR3 spells CASSQDRRSEAFF. In nucleotides, the CDR3 is TGCGCCAGCAGCCAAGATCGCCGATCTGAAGCTTTCTTT.

The table lists this clonotype with a count of one. A much larger clone differs from this one at a single base, so this may be a read error. J is TRBJ1-1 and V is TRBV7-2; D gene unclear. V gave up 4 bases and J gave up 6 bases, with 15 bases separating them. The CDR3 is 14 residues long. Germline V gene lookup returns CDR1 SGHTA and CDR2 FQGNSA. The CDR3 loop reads CASSSTTVNAEAFF. CDR3 DNA: TGTGCCAGCAGCTCCACGACGGTTAACGCTGAAGCTTTCTTT. The entire variable domain, with the rest obtained from reference TRBV7-2 and TRBJ1-1, is as follows: GAGVSQSPSNKVTEKGKDVELRCDPISGHTALYWYRQSLGQGLEFLIYFQGNSAPDKSGLPSDRFSAERTGGSVSTLTIQRTQQEDSAVYLCASSSTTVNAEAFFGQGTRLTVV.

To note about this clonotype: Given a much more abundant clone one base away, this may be a read error. The chain combines TRBV5-1 with TRBJ2-3; TRBD2 aligns across 12 bases. CDR3 length: 17 residues. CDR1 is SGHRS, CDR2 YFSETQ, per germline. The CDR3 region has the DNA TGCGCCTGCAGCTTGGGACTAGCGGGCGCTAGCACAGATACGCAGTATTTT. This encodes CACSLGLAGASTDTQYF.

This clonotype was seen only a few times. This chain connects TRBV24-1 to TRBJ2-2; TRBD2 agrees at 7 bases. The CDR3 consists of 16 residues. V lost 1 base, J lost 6 bases, and 7 bases stayed unmatched. Germline lookup yields CDR1 KGHDR and CDR2 SFDVKD. The CDR3, as DNA: TGTGCCACCAGTGATTTACGCGGGAGTAACGCCGGGGAGCTGTTTTTT. This sequence encodes CATSDLRGSNAGELFF.

This clonotype was recorded at least ten times. This chain joins TRBV7-6 and TRBJ1-1, with no clear D. Per germline, CDR1 SGHVS and CDR2 FNYEAQ. CDR3 size: 12 residues. Trimming removed 6 bases from V and 1 base from J, with 6 bases in between. CDR3 protein: CASRDPNTEAFF. DNA for the CDR3: TGTGCCAGCAGAGATCCGAACACTGAAGCTTTCTTT.